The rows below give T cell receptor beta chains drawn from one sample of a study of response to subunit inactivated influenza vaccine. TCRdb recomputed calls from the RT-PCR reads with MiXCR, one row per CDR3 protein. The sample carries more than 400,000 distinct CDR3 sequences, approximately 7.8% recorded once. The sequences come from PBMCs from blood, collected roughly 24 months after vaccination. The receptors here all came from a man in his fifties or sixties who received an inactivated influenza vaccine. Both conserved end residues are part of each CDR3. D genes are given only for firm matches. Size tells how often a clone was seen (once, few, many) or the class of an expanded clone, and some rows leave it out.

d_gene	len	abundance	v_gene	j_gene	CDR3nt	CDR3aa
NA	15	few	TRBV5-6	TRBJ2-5	TGTGCCAGCAGCTTGGGCTTTATCGAACAAGAGACCCAGTACTTC	CASSLGFIEQETQYF
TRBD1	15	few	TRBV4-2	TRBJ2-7	TGTGCCAGCAGCCAAGAGTTGACAGGGTGGTACGAGCAGTACTTC	CASSQELTGWYEQYF
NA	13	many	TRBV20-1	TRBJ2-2	TGCAGTGCAGGTTTCAGAGGGAACGGGGAGCTGTTTTTT	CSAGFRGNGELFF
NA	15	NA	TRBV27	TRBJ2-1	TGTGCCAGCAGTTTAGGATCGGTCGCCTACAATGAGCAGTTCTTC	CASSLGSVAYNEQFF
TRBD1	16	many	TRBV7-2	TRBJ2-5	TGTGCCAGCAGCTTATGGTCAGGGGGTGGACAAGAGACCCAGTACTTC	CASSLWSGGGQETQYF
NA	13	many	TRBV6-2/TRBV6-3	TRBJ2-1	TGTGCCAGCAGTTACACCAGAGCCCATGAGCAGTTCTTC	CASSYTRAHEQFF
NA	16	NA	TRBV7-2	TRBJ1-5	TGTGGCAGCAGCCGCCTAGGGGGGCCAACCAATCAGCCCCAGCATTTT	CGSSRLGGPTNQPQHF
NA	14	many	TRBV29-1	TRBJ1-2	TGCAGCGTTGATCTTGGACAGCGATATTATGGCTACACCTTC	CSVDLGQRYYGYTF
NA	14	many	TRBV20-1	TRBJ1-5	TGCAGTGCTGGAGGACAGCATAGCAATCAGCCCCAGCATTTT	CSAGGQHSNQPQHF
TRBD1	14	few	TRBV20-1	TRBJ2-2	TGCAGTGCTGCCCCCGGGACAGCTACCGGGGAGCTGTTTTTT	CSAAPGTATGELFF
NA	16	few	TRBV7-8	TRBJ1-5	TGTGCCAGCAGCTTAGTCACCGCTAGGGGCAATCAGCCCCAGCATTTT	CASSLVTARGNQPQHF
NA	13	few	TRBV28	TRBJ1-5	TGTGCCAGCAGTGGGGGTTTACAGCAGCCCCAGCATTTT	CASSGGLQQPQHF
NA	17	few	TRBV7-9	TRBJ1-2	TGTGCCAGCAGCCTGTGGGGGACGGGGGCCTTTAGCTCTGGCTACACCTTC	CASSLWGTGAFSSGYTF
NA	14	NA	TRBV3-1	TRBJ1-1	TGTGCCAGCAGCCAAGCAATCCAGGCGGCTGAAGCTTTCTTT	CASSQAIQAAEAFF
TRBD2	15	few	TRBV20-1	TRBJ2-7	TGCAGTGCTAGAGATTGGGGACTAGCCCCCTCCGAGCAGTACTTC	CSARDWGLAPSEQYF
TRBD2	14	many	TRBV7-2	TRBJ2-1	TGTGCCAGCAGCCCTGGACTAGCCCCAGGAGAGCAGTTCTTC	CASSPGLAPGEQFF
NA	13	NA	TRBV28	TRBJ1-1	TGTGCCAGCTCCCGGGCAGGGGAGAGTGAAGCTTTCTTT	CASSRAGESEAFF
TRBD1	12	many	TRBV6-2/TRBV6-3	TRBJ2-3	TGTGCCAGCTCGACAGGGGTAAATACGCAGTATTTT	CASSTGVNTQYF
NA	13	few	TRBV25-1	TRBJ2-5	TGTGCCAGCAGTGAAGGAGTCCAAGAGACCCAGTACTTC	CASSEGVQETQYF
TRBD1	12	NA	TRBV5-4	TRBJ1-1	TGTGCCAGCAGCGTCCGGGACAGTGAAGCTTTCTTT	CASSVRDSEAFF
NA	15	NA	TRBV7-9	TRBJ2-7	TGTGCCAGCAGCTCACGAAGTTCGACTGGCCGGCGGCAGTACTTC	CASSSRSSTGRRQYF
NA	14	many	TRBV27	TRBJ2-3	TGTGCCAGCAGGGCGACCCCCGGGGTCGATACGCAGTATTTT	CASRATPGVDTQYF
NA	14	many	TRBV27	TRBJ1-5	TGTGCCAGCAGGTCACCGTATAGCAATCAGCCCCAGCATTTT	CASRSPYSNQPQHF
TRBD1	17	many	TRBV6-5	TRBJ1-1	TGTGCCAGCAGTTACGAGGCAGGGGGCAGAGTGAACACTGAAGCTTTCTTT	CASSYEAGGRVNTEAFF
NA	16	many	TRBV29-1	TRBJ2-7	TGCAGCGTTGAAGATCCGGGGGACACCTCGGGATACGAGCAGTACTTC	CSVEDPGDTSGYEQYF
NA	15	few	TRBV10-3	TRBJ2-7	TGTGCCATCAGTGAAGGCAGGGGAAATGGGTACGAGCAGTACTTC	CAISEGRGNGYEQYF
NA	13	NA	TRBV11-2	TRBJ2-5	TGTGCCAGCAGCTTAGAAATTCGACGGACCCAGTACTTC	CASSLEIRRTQYF
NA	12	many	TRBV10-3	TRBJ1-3	TGTGCCATCAGGACGAGAGAAAACACCATATATTTT	CAIRTRENTIYF
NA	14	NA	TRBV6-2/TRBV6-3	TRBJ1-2	TGTGCCAGCAGTGGGACACCTACTATCTATGGCTACACCTTC	CASSGTPTIYGYTF
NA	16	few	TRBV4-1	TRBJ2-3	TGCGCCAGCAGCCAAGGGGTGAACGAAGGCACAGATACGCAGTATTTT	CASSQGVNEGTDTQYF
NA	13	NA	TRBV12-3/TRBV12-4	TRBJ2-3	TGTGCCAGCAGCTTCACTAGCTCAGATACGCAGTATTTT	CASSFTSSDTQYF
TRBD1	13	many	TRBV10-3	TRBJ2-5	TGTGCCATCAGAACCGGGACAGAAGAGACCCAGTACTTC	CAIRTGTEETQYF